This T cell receptor (beta chain) was retrieved from a study of cytomegalovirus exposure and HLA in healthy donors. Study-level points and caveats: The Asian-associated ancestry cluster reportedly had fewer N-insertions than the 666-donor mean in a later analysis.

To note about this clone: Antigen specificity is unknown.

PCR primers comprised 60 Vbeta and 13 Jbeta primers. The data were produced by immunoSEQ multiplex PCR, yet TCRdb's version contains in-frame clones alone and is incomplete. The sample lists fewer than 120,000 clones; approximately 79% were seen once. The CDR3 contains 17 residues. CDR1 MGHRA and CDR2 YSYEKL come from the germline V gene. Trimming removed 0 bases at V and 3 bases at J, with 17 bases between. The sample consisted of PBMCs. The rearrangement joins TRBV4-1 to TRBJ1-1; D might be TRBD1 (5 bases). This TCR derives from a man aged 25 to 40 in good health and CMV-seropositive. The CDR3: CASSQDGVRGRDTEAFF. The CDR3 DNA reads TGCGCCAGCAGCCAAGATGGGGTTAGGGGCCGGGACACTGAAGCTTTCTTT.